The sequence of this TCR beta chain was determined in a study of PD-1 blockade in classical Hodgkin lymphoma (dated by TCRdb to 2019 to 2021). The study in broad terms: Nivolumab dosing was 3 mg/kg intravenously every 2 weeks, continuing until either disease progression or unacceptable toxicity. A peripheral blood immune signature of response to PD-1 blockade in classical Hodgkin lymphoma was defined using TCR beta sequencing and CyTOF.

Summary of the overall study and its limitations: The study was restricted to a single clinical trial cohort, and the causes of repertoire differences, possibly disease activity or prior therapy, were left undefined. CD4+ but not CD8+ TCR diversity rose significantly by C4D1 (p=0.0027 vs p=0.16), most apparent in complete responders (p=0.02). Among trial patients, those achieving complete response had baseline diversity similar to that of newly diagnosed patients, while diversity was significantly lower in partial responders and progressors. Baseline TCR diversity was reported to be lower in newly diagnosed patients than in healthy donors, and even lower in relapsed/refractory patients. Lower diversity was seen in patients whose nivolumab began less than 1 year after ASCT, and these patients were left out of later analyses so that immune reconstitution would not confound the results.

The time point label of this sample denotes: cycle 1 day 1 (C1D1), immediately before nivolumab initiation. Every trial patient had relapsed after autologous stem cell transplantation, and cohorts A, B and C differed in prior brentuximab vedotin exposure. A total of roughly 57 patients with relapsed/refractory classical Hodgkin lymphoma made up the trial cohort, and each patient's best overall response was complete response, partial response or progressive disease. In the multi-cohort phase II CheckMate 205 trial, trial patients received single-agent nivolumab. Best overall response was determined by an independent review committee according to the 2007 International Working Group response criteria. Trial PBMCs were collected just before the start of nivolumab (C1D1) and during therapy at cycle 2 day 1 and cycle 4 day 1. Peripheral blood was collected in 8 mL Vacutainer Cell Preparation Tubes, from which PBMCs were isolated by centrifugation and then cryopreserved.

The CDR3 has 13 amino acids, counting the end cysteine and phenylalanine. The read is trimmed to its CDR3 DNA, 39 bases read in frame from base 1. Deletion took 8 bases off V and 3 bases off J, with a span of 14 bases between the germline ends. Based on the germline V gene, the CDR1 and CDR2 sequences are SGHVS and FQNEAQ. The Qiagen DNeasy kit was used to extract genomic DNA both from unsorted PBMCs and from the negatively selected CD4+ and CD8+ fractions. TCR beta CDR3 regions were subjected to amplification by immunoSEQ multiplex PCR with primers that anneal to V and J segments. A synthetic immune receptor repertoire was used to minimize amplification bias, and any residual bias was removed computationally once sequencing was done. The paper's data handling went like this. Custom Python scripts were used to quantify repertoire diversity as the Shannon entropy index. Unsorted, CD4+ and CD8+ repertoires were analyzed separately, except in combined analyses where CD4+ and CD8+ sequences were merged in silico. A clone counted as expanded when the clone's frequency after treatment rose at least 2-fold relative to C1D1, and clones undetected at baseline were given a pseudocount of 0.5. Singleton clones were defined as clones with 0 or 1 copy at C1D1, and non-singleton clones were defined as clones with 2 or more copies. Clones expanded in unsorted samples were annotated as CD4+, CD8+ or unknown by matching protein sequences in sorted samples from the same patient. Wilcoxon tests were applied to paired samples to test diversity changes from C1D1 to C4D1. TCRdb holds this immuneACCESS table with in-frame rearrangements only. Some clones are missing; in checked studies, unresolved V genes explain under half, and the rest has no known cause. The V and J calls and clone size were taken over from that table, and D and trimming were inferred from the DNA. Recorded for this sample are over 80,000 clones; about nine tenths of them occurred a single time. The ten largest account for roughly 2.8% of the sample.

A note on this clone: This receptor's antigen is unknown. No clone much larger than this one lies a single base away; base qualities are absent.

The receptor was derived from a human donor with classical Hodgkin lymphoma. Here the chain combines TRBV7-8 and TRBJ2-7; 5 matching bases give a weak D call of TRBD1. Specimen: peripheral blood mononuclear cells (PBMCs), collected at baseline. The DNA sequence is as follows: TGTGCCAGCGGTCCGGCAGGGAACTACGAGCAGTACTTC. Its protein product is CASGPAGNYEQYF.